What follows are 28 T cell receptor beta chains derived from one specimen sequenced in a study of blood T cell repertoires in COVID-19. Sequenced by immunoSEQ multiplex PCR; TCRdb stores in-frame clones only, minus some. Of about 160,000 clones listed, 82% were seen once; the top ten hold about 7.7%. The sample was peripheral blood. The source is a woman in her thirties or forties with COVID-19, enrolled during active disease.

This clone was seen a single time. J is TRBJ2-1 and V is TRBV9; 7 nucleotides agree with TRBD2. The germline V gene has CDR1 SGDLS and CDR2 YYNGEE. The CDR3 covers 15 residues. Unmatched junction bases numbered 9, after V lost 2 bases and J lost 7 bases. As DNA, the CDR3 is TGTGCCAGCAGCGTTAGAGGGACTACCCCGAATGAGCAGTTCTTC. Translating it yields CASSVRGTTPNEQFF.

As DNA, the CDR3 is TGCGCCAGCAGTGACTGGGCAGGGGGAACCTACGAGCAGTACTTC. This gives the protein CASSDWAGGTYEQYF. The rearrangement links TRBV10-1 to TRBJ2-7; 7 nucleotides match TRBD1. The germline V gene encodes CDR1 WNHNN and CDR2 SYGVQD (reference sequence). V was clipped by 3 bases and J by 2 bases; unmatched bases: 7. This CDR3 has 15 residues.

The chain couples TRBV18 to TRBJ1-5, with a tentative D call TRBD1 (6 bases). With 4 bases removed from V and 2 bases from J, the gap between germline ends came to 15 bases. This CDR3 region has 16 residues. The germline CDR1 and CDR2 sequences are KGHSH and LQKENI. The CDR3 is CASSLQGLLGNQPQHF. The CDR3 coding sequence is TGTGCCAGCTCACTCCAGGGGCTCCTTGGCAATCAGCCCCAGCATTTT.

CDR3 in DNA: TGTGCCAGCGGGAGGGTGAACACTGAAGCTTTCTTT. Protein: CASGRVNTEAFF. The chain carries TRBV28 and TRBJ1-1, with D unclear. The ends were cut back, 8 bases at V and 0 bases at J, with 7 bases in the middle. CDR3 length: 12 residues. CDR1 and CDR2 (germline): MDHEN, SYDVKM.

The rearrangement uses TRBV28 and TRBJ2-1, with 8 bases fitting TRBD2. CDR3 size: 12 residues. Losses at the gene ends were 4 bases for V and 9 bases for J; bases not matched to a gene: 2. Germline assignment: CDR1 MDHEN and CDR2 SYDVKM. This CDR3 is CASSSTSAEQFF. The DNA of the CDR3 is TGTGCCAGCAGTTCGACTAGCGCTGAGCAGTTCTTC. Combining the CDR3 with reference TRBV28 and TRBJ2-1 gives the whole variable domain DVKVTQSSRYLVKRTGEKVFLECVQDMDHENMFWYRQDPGLGLRLIYFSYDVKMKEKGDIPEGYSVSREKKERFSLILESASTNQTSMYLCASSSTSAEQFFGPGTRLTVL.

V gene TRBV29-1 combines with J gene TRBJ2-1; D perhaps matches TRBD2 (6 bases). The CDR3 totals 14 residues. V lost 6 bases and J lost 4, with 16 bases in between. The V gene's germline CDR1 is SQVTM and CDR2 ANQGSEA. This CDR3 reads CSVPPDGRYNEQFF. CDR3 bases: TGCAGCGTCCCGCCGGACGGGAGATACAATGAGCAGTTCTTC.

V usage is TRBV3-1 (or the pseudogene TRBV3-2) and J usage is TRBJ2-5; 7 bases align to TRBD2. Germline V CDR1 and CDR2: LGHDT, YNNKEL (reference sequence). The J segment lost 1 base and the V segment lost 4 bases, leaving 9 bases of the junction unmatched. The CDR3 totals 16 residues. As DNA, the CDR3 is TGTGCCAGCAGCCTAGGCATCGGGGGGACCCAAGAGACCCAGTACTTC. Translation gives CASSLGIGGTQETQYF.

The chain combines TRBV5-4 with TRBJ2-7; 11 bases agree with TRBD2. The CDR3 covers 15 residues. The germline gives CDR1 SGHNT, CDR2 YYREEE (reference sequence). Trimming took 4 bases from V and 3 from J; bases not matched to a gene: 6. CDR3: CASSPSSGRYYEQYF. Here the CDR3 DNA reads TGTGCCAGCAGCCCATCTAGCGGGAGGTACTACGAGCAGTACTTC.

The chain uses TRBV5-4 and TRBJ1-5, with a possible D match to TRBD1 (5 bases). V was clipped by 5 bases and J by 2 bases, with 14 bases between them. The CDR3 spans 15 residues. Germline CDR1 reads SGHNT; CDR2 reads YYREEE (reference sequence). CDR3 sequence (DNA): TGTGCCAGCAGTTGGACACTCACCGGCAATCAGCCCCAGCATTTT. It is translated as CASSWTLTGNQPQHF.

V and J are TRBV11-2 and TRBJ2-5, with 13 bases matching TRBD2. The CDR3 is 15 amino acids. The germline CDR1 and CDR2 sequences are SGHAT and FQNNGV. V was clipped by 3 bases and J by 7 bases; unmatched bases: 5. The CDR3 sequence: CASSLTSGGQPTQYF. Here the CDR3 DNA reads TGTGCCAGCAGCTTGACTAGCGGGGGGCAACCGACCCAGTACTTC.

The chain joins TRBV27 to TRBJ2-1; possible D gene TRBD1, 6 bases. Germline V gene data show CDR1 as MNHEY and CDR2 as SMNVEV (reference sequence). The length of the CDR3 is 13 residues. The V and J ends lost 5 bases and 7 bases respectively, with 12 bases between them. Written as DNA, the CDR3 is TGTGCCAGCAGTCCAGGGGCAACGAATGAGCAGTTCTTC. This encodes CASSPGATNEQFF.

V gene TRBV19 combines with J gene TRBJ1-5; D remains ambiguous. Germline V CDR1 and CDR2: LNHDA, SQIVND (reference sequence). V lost 5 bases to trimming and J lost 0 bases, with 20 bases between them. CDR3 length: 18 amino acids. CDR3 nucleotide sequence: TGTGCCAGTAGTTCAATCTCGCGGGGAACATATAGCAATCAGCCCCAGCATTTT. This encodes CASSSISRGTYSNQPQHF.

The J gene is TRBJ2-2, the V gene TRBV30; D gene ambiguous. Germline loops: CDR1 GTSNPN, CDR2 SVGIG (reference sequence). The CDR3 sequence is 13 residues long. V was cut by 5 bases and J by 2 bases, with 9 bases left in between. The CDR3: CAWRALNTGELFF. The DNA for the CDR3 is TGTGCCTGGCGCGCTTTAAACACCGGGGAGCTGTTTTTT.

The J gene is TRBJ1-2, the V gene TRBV10-2; possibly TRBD1 for D (6 bases). The CDR3 runs to 13 residues. Germline lookup yields CDR1 WSHSY and CDR2 SAAADI. Between the trimmed V and J ends, which lost 7 bases and 2 bases, there was a span of 11 bases. CDR3 amino acids: CASTGTTNYGYTF. The CDR3 DNA reads as TGCGCCAGCACCGGGACAACGAACTATGGCTACACCTTC.

The rearrangement joins TRBV28 to TRBJ2-1; no firm D call. This CDR3 contains 14 residues. The V and J ends lost 7 bases and 5 bases respectively, with 15 bases between them. CDR1 MDHEN and CDR2 SYDVKM come from the germline V gene. DNA for the CDR3: TGTGCCAGCACCCCGAGCGCAGTAAACAATGAGCAGTTCTTC. Translated: CASTPSAVNNEQFF. Drawing the rest from reference TRBV28 and TRBJ2-1, the complete variable domain is DVKVTQSSRYLVKRTGEKVFLECVQDMDHENMFWYRQDPGLGLRLIYFSYDVKMKEKGDIPEGYSVSREKKERFSLILESASTNQTSMYLCASTPSAVNNEQFFGPGTRLTVL.

The chain links TRBV4-1 to TRBJ1-3; possibly TRBD1 for D (6 bases). V shed 2 bases and J shed 4 bases, with 12 bases lying between them. CDR3 length: 15 residues. Germline V gene data show CDR1 as MGHRA and CDR2 as YSYEKL. For the CDR3, the DNA is TGCGCCAGCAGCCAATCTTTAGGGGGAGGAAACACCATATATTTT. The encoded protein is CASSQSLGGGNTIYF.

The V call is TRBV30, the J call TRBJ2-2; a weak D match, TRBD1 (6 bases). This CDR3 spans 11 amino acids. V lost 8 bases, J lost 8 bases, and 12 bases lay in between. The germline V gene has CDR1 GTSNPN and CDR2 SVGIG (reference sequence). This CDR3 reads CASDRRGELFF. Written as DNA, the CDR3 is TGTGCCAGCGACAGGAGGGGGGAGCTGTTTTTT.

This clone appeared a few times. V usage is TRBV3-1 (or the pseudogene TRBV3-2) and J usage is TRBJ2-3; 13 nucleotides line up with TRBD2. CDR1 and CDR2 (germline): LGHDT, YNNKEL (reference sequence). The V and J ends lost 6 bases and 1 base, in that order; junction bases with no gene match: 7. The CDR3 sequence is 17 residues long. CDR3 nucleotides: TGTGCCAGCAGACATTTGGGACTAGCGGGACGCACAGATACGCAGTATTTT. Translation gives CASRHLGLAGRTDTQYF.

J is TRBJ1-2 and V is TRBV6-5; TRBD1 matches at 9 bases. CDR1 and CDR2 from the germline V gene are MNHEY and SVGAGI. There are 14 residues in the CDR3. V gave up 0 bases and J gave up 4 bases; unmatched junction bases: 0. DNA for the CDR3: TGTGCCAGCAGTTACTCGACAGGGGGCTATGGCTACACCTTC. Amino acid sequence: CASSYSTGGYGYTF.

Here the CDR3 reads CASSYQGSIYEQYV. DNA of the CDR3: TGTGCCAGCAGTTACCAGGGGTCCATCTACGAGCAGTACGTC. This rearrangement joins TRBV6-2 or TRBV6-3 to TRBJ2-7, with a tentative D call TRBD1 (6 bases). Looked up from germline, CDR1 is MNHEY and CDR2 is SVGEGT. V lost 2 bases and J lost 3, with 11 bases in between. CDR3 length equals 14 residues.

This CDR3 reads CASSSTGVRLFF. In nucleotides, the CDR3 is TGTGCCAGCAGTTCGACAGGGGTTAGACTGTTTTTT. The gene calls are TRBV28 and TRBJ1-4; TRBD1 matches 8 bases. With 4 bases clipped from V and 13 bases from J, the junction kept 5 bases outside the gene matches. Germline CDR1 reads MDHEN; CDR2 reads SYDVKM. This CDR3 has 12 residues.

The chain has TRBV6-6 and TRBJ2-3; D not certain. The CDR3 is 13 amino acids. Germline lookup yields CDR1 MNHNY and CDR2 SVGAGI (reference sequence). V lost 2 bases, J lost 7 bases, and 10 bases lay in between. CDR3 DNA sequence: TGTGCCAGCAGTTACCCAGGAAGGAATACGCAGTATTTT. Protein: CASSYPGRNTQYF.

The chain combines TRBV19 with TRBJ1-1; 10 bases are shared with TRBD1. The CDR3 contains 15 residues. V lost 5 bases to trimming and J lost 1 base; unmatched junction nucleotides: 4. The V gene's germline CDR1 is LNHDA and CDR2 SQIVND (reference sequence). CDR3 sequence reads: CASSSWDRGNTEAFF. In nucleotides, the CDR3 is TGTGCCAGTAGTTCTTGGGACAGGGGGAACACTGAAGCTTTCTTT.

The CDR3 protein is CASSLGGGNQPQHF. In DNA form, the CDR3 reads TGTGCCAGCAGTTTAGGGGGGGGGAATCAGCCCCAGCATTTT. J is TRBJ1-5 and V is TRBV27; a possible D gene is TRBD1 (5 bases). Germline V lookup: CDR1 MNHEY, CDR2 SMNVEV (reference sequence). Trimming cost V 2 bases and J 4 bases, with 9 bases left between them. This CDR3 comprises 14 residues.

CDR3 sequence reads: CASSTGRSNQPQHF. CDR3 nucleotide sequence: TGTGCCAGCAGTACAGGGAGAAGCAATCAGCCCCAGCATTTT. The rearrangement uses TRBV28 and TRBJ1-5, with a weak D call TRBD1 (6 bases). CDR3 length: 14 residues. Looked up from germline, CDR1 is MDHEN and CDR2 is SYDVKM. With 5 bases removed from V and 1 base from J, the gap between germline ends came to 9 bases.

The chain has TRBV9 and TRBJ2-3; 8 bases align to TRBD1. The junction had 8 bases not matched to a gene; V was cut back by 2 bases and J by 0 bases. The germline CDR1 and CDR2 sequences are SGDLS and YYNGEE. This CDR3 comprises 17 residues. The CDR3: CASSVSTGTGSTDTQYF. Here the CDR3 DNA reads TGTGCCAGCAGCGTCTCAACCGGGACAGGCAGCACAGATACGCAGTATTTT.

This clone was seen more than once but under ten times. The chain employs TRBV5-1 and TRBJ1-3; D unclear. Trimming stripped 0 bases from V and 3 bases from J, with 13 bases between. The CDR3 has 16 residues. Germline assignment: CDR1 SGHRS and CDR2 YFSETQ. The CDR3 spells CASSLVGSRFGNTIYF. CDR3 in DNA: TGCGCCAGCAGCTTGGTAGGCAGCAGGTTTGGAAACACCATATATTTT.

The chain carries TRBV7-3 and TRBJ2-1; 9 nucleotides align to TRBD2. The germline V gene encodes CDR1 SGHTA and CDR2 FQGTGA. This CDR3 comprises 15 residues. V lost 2 bases and J lost 4; bases outside the gene matches: 3. Written as DNA, the CDR3 is TGTGCCAGCAGCTTAGATAGCGGGGGATACAATGAGCAGTTCTTC. Amino acids: CASSLDSGGYNEQFF.